The source of this T cell receptor (beta chain) is a study of patients and donors after allogeneic stem cell transplantation. MiXCR was run by TCRdb on the RT-PCR reads, yielding one entry per CDR3 protein. Of about 960,000 distinct CDR3 sequences in the sample, approximately 19% were seen once. Deletions cut 3 bases from V and 10 bases from J, with 16 bases between. CDR3 size: 14 residues. CDR1 and CDR2 from the germline V gene are LGHDT and YNNKEL (reference sequence). Sequencing was done on a sample of blood, either unsorted or a sorted T cell fraction (not recorded which). The sequence was collected from a human donor who was either an allogeneic HSCT recipient or a stem cell or donor lymphocyte infusion donor (not recorded which). It is not recorded whose cells these are; they may come from a transplant donor. The chain couples TRBV3-1 to TRBJ2-1; D tentatively fits TRBD1 or TRBD2 (6 bases each). For the CDR3, the DNA is TGTGCCAGCAGCCACCCCTACAGGGCGGGGGAGCAGTTCTTC. It specifies CASSHPYRAGEQFF.